This T cell receptor beta chain is from a study of T cell repertoires in cytomegalovirus infection. About the study: From public TCR beta signatures came an indication of both CMV infection and matching HLA type.

Study-wide findings and caveats: It was HLA-C-restricted CMV-specific TCR beta clonotypes that dominated the response ex vivo. Individuals carrying CMV plus the relevant HLA were identified by cumulative frequency of public TCR beta families.

Note on this clonotype: Its antigen remains unidentified. This may be a read error, as it is one base from a much larger clone.

The CDR3 runs 13 residues. TCRdb reprocessed the reads via MiXCR and lists one record per CDR3 protein. This sample yields 200,000 or so distinct CDR3 sequences, of which 28% are seen a single time; about 31% belongs to the top ten. The sequence came from a human donor in good health (CMV status not recorded). Some clones in this sample may be carry-over from other donors' samples. This rearrangement joins TRBV7-1 to TRBJ2-1; D possibly corresponds to TRBD1 (5 bases). TRBV7-1 is given ORF status, its function remaining uncertain. The specimen was PBMCs. The CDR3 DNA follows: TGTACCAGCAGCCCAGGGCTGTACAATGAGCAGTTCTTC. As protein: CTSSPGLYNEQFF.